This TCR beta chain was captured in a study of T cell changes during pregnancy in multiple sclerosis. The germline CDR1 and CDR2 sequences are SQVTM and ANQGSEA. V lost 6 bases to trimming and J lost 5 bases, with 10 bases between them. The length of the CDR3 is 12 residues. Produced via immunoSEQ multiplex PCR; TCRdb's table is partial and in-frame only. Of some 120,000 clones listed, approximately 90% are singletons. The sequence came from a female donor with multiple sclerosis, enrolled in a pregnancy study. The chain combines TRBV29-1 with TRBJ1-4, with a tentative D call TRBD1 (6 bases). The sample consisted of peripheral blood, taken in the third trimester of pregnancy. The DNA for the CDR3 is TGCAGCGTCTCTCAGGGGAATGAAAAACTGTTTTTT. Protein product: CSVSQGNEKLFF.